The 13 T cell receptor beta chains below were found in one sample sequenced in a study of blood T cells in healthy people across ages. A sample-barcoded 5' primer and a J-beta primer mix were used in a second PCR of roughly 6 to 11 cycles. TCRdb re-called the 5' RACE reads with MiXCR, one entry per CDR3 protein. The data hold about 720,000 distinct CDR3 sequences, with roughly 25% observed a single time. This sample also appeared in a second study, on T cells of mothers and their children.

The material sequenced was blood. The receptor source for this set is a boy aged 10-17 years in good health.

The V gene is TRBV20-1, the J gene TRBJ1-3; 7 nucleotides align to TRBD1. Trimming at V came to 1 base and at J to 2 bases, leaving 5 bases not matched to a gene. The length of the CDR3 is 15 residues. Germline values: CDR1 DFQATT, CDR2 SNEGSKA (reference sequence). CDR3 residues: CSARGTGVAGNTIYF. In DNA, the CDR3 is TGCAGTGCTAGAGGAACAGGGGTCGCTGGAAACACCATATATTTT.

The chain recombines TRBV4-3 with TRBJ2-2, with D possibly matching TRBD2 (6 bases). Germline CDR1 LGHNA, CDR2 YSLEER. With 0 bases removed from V and 5 bases from J, the gap between germline ends came to 13 bases. This CDR3 comprises 16 residues. This CDR3 is CASSQDREPGTGELFF. CDR3 nucleotides: TGCGCCAGCAGCCAAGATCGGGAGCCTGGAACCGGGGAGCTGTTTTTT.

V usage is TRBV7-2 and J usage is TRBJ2-5, with a tentative D call TRBD2 (6 bases). V was shortened by 8 bases and J by 1 base, with 23 bases between the two germline ends. The CDR3 is 17 amino acids. The germline gives CDR1 SGHTA, CDR2 FQGNSA. DNA for the CDR3: TGTGCCAGCTCCGATCCGGGACTGGCGCCGCCCCAAGAGACCCAGTACTTC. Translating it yields CASSDPGLAPPQETQYF.

The rearrangement uses TRBV20-1 and TRBJ2-1; tentatively, D is TRBD1 (6 bases). The DNA end is a closer match to TRBJ2-7, so the J assignment may be wrong. The CDR3 contains 13 residues. CDR1 is DFQATT and CDR2 is SNEGSKA in the germline V gene (reference sequence). CDR3 coding DNA: TGCAGTGCTGGCACCGGGACACACTACGAGCAGTACTTC. Translation: CSAGTGTHYEQYF.

A few counts support this clonotype. The chain links TRBV27 to TRBJ2-7; possibly TRBD1 for D (5 bases). V was cut by 5 bases and J by 0 bases, with 17 bases left in between. Germline V gives CDR1 MNHEY, CDR2 SMNVEV (reference sequence). The length of the CDR3 is 16 residues. DNA of the CDR3: TGTGCCAGCAGTCCACCCCGGACAATGAGCTCCTACGAGCAGTACTTC. Translation: CASSPPRTMSSYEQYF.

This clonotype was seen a handful of times. The V gene is TRBV30, the J gene TRBJ1-6, with TRBD1 as a possible D gene (6 bases). Trimming left V 2 bases short and J 7 bases short, with 15 bases between. The germline CDR1 and CDR2 sequences are GTSNPN and SVGIG (reference sequence). The CDR3 covers 15 residues. The CDR3 DNA reads as TGTGCCTGGAGTTCGACGCGACAGGAGAATTCACCCCTCCACTTT. Its protein is CAWSSTRQENSPLHF.

This chain links TRBV20-1 with TRBJ1-2; 8 bases fit TRBD1. J gave up 8 bases and V 3 bases, and 5 bases lay outside the gene matches. The germline V gene encodes CDR1 DFQATT and CDR2 SNEGSKA (reference sequence). CDR3 size: 12 residues. The CDR3 is CSASQGAGGYTF. Here the CDR3 DNA reads TGCAGTGCTAGCCAGGGGGCGGGCGGCTACACCTTC.

The chain uses TRBV29-1 and TRBJ2-7; 7 positions match TRBD1. Germline trimming cut 1 base from V and 1 base from J; bases unmatched to any gene: 4. The CDR3 spans 14 residues. Germline assignment: CDR1 SQVTM and CDR2 ANQGSEA. In nucleotides, the CDR3 is TGCAGCGTTGAAGGGGTGACAGGGTCCTACGAGCAGTACTTC. Translating gives CSVEGVTGSYEQYF.

The chain joins TRBV3-1 to TRBJ2-1; TRBD2 aligns across 11 bases. Trimming removed 0 bases from V and 6 bases from J; junction bases left unmatched: 16. Germline CDR1 and CDR2: LGHDT and YNNKEL (reference sequence). There are 20 residues in the CDR3. The DNA of the CDR3 is TGTGCCAGCAGCCAAGATGTTGGAATTACGGGGACTAGCGGCCTCAATGAGCAGTTCTTC. Amino acids: CASSQDVGITGTSGLNEQFF.

The CDR3 nucleotides read TGTGCCAGCAGCTTTATCAGCGGGAGTACTGAGCAGTTCTTC. This translates into CASSFISGSTEQFF. This rearrangement joins TRBV7-2 to TRBJ2-1; 8 bases are a match to TRBD2. J was trimmed by 9 bases and V by 3 bases; bases with no gene match: 7. The length of the CDR3 is 14 residues. Germline-derived CDR1 and CDR2 are SGHTA and FQGNSA.

This chain joins TRBV12-3 or TRBV12-4 and TRBJ2-2; 11 nucleotides agree with TRBD1. CDR3 length: 14 residues. J was trimmed by 4 bases and V by 6 bases; bases with no gene match: 1. The CDR3 sequence is CASRGQGATGELFF. CDR3 in DNA: TGTGCCAGCAGAGGACAGGGGGCCACCGGGGAGCTGTTTTTT.

This clonotype was counted a few times. The chain employs TRBV7-2 and TRBJ2-5; 8 positions match TRBD2. V lost 4 bases, J lost 0 bases, and 7 bases stayed unmatched. This CDR3 spans 16 amino acids. The germline CDR1 and CDR2 sequences are SGHTA and FQGNSA. CDR3 coding DNA: TGTGCCAGCAGCTCAACTAGCGGATCCTACCAAGAGACCCAGTACTTC. Its protein product is CASSSTSGSYQETQYF.

A few counts support this clonotype. The CDR3 bases are TGTGCCAGCAGTTCCACCAACAGGGTCCAAGAGACCCAGTACTTC. Protein sequence: CASSSTNRVQETQYF. V is TRBV27 and J is TRBJ2-5; the D gene is possibly TRBD1 (6 bases). V lost 4 bases and J lost 1, with 13 bases in between. The CDR3 runs 15 residues. Germline lookup yields CDR1 MNHEY and CDR2 SMNVEV (reference sequence).